The clone carrying this TCR beta chain was seen repeatedly, ten times or more. Antigen specificity is unknown. When ophthalmopathy did not progress within 18 months, Graves' hyperthyroidism was considered stable. The hyperthyroidism was newly diagnosed and had lasted under 2 months; the patients were aged 18 to 65. Any patient presenting with uncontrolled infection, other autoimmune disease, pregnancy or lactation was left out. The CDR3 regions of TCR beta were amplified from RNA transcripts. The HTBI primer set served for first-round RT-PCR of the TCR CDR3. TCRdb reanalysed the multiplex PCR reads using MiXCR and keeps one entry per CDR3 protein. This table holds under 800,000 distinct CDR3 sequences, about 15% found once. This sample is part of a study of T cells in Graves' hyperthyroidism and ophthalmopathy. The CDR3 has 13 residues. Germline loops: CDR1 DFQATT, CDR2 SNEGSKA (reference sequence). V was shortened by 4 bases and J by 0 bases, with 9 bases between the two germline ends.

Findings of the study overall: A median approximately 6.8 months before onset, the model predicted ophthalmopathy.

The receptor was isolated from a woman aged 18-29 years with Graves' hyperthyroidism. The sample was blood. The rearrangement uses TRBV20-1 and TRBJ2-5; tentative D call: TRBD2 (6 bases). Written as DNA, the CDR3 is TGCAGTGCTAAGGACTACTACCAAGAGACCCAGTACTTC. Encoded protein: CSAKDYYQETQYF.